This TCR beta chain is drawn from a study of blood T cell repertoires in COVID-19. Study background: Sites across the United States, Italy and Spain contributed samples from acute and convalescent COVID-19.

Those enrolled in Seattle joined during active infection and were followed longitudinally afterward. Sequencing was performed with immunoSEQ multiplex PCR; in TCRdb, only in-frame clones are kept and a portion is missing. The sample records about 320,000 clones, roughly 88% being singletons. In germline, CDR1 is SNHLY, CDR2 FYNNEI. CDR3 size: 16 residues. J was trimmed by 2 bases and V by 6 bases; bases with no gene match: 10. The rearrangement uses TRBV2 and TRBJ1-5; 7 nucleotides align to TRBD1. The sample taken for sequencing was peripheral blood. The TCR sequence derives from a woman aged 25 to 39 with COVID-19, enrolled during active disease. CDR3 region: CASRSQTGLGNQPQHF. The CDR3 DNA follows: TGTGCCAGCAGAAGCCAGACAGGGCTTGGCAATCAGCCCCAGCATTTT.